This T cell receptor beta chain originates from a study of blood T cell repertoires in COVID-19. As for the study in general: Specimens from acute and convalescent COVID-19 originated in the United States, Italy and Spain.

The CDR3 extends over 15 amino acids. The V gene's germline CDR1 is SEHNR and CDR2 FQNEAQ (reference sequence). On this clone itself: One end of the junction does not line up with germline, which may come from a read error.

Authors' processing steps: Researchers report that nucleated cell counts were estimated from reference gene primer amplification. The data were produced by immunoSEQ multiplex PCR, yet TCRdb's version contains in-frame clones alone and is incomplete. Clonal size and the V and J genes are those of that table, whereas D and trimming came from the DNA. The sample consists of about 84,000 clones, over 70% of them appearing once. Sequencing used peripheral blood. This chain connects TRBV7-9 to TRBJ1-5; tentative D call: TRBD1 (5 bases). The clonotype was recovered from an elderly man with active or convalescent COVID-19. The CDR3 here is CASSPGGLSDQPQHF. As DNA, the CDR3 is TGTGCCAGCAGCCCCGGGGGACTTAGCGATCAGCCCCAGCATTTT.